This T cell receptor (beta chain) was identified in a study of blood T cells in healthy people across ages. Russia was home to the donors, healthy Caucasian individuals aged roughly 6 to 100. The germline CDR1 and CDR2 sequences are MDHEN and SYDVKM. This CDR3 contains 15 residues. This clonotype was counted a few times. Compared with germline, one end of the junction differs, possibly owing to a read error. Then a second PCR, running roughly 7 to 11 cycles, was carried out with a sample-barcoded 5' primer and a J-beta primer mix. Each CDR3 protein is one row after TCRdb ran MiXCR on the 5' RACE reads. The profile shows 1.5 million to 2 million distinct CDR3 sequences, about 50% of them singletons.

This chain connects TRBV28 to TRBJ1-2, with 7 bases identical to TRBD1. The sequence derives from a woman aged 40 to 50 in good health. Source material: blood. CDR3 residues: CASSPGTASNYGYTF. CDR3 DNA sequence: TGCGCCAGCAGCCCCGGGACAGCCTCTAACTATGGCTACACCTTC.